The 28 T cell receptor beta chains reported below all come from one sample, sequenced in a study of siplizumab effects on memory and regulatory T cells. Using immunoSEQ multiplex PCR, the repertoire was profiled, and TCRdb retains in-frame clones only, with some absent. The sample includes 90,000 to 95,000 clones, more than 95% of them seen just once. The sequenced sample consisted of naive CD4+ T cells sorted from blood. The receptors were sampled from a human donor in good health.

This clone occurred once. This chain joins TRBV4-2 and TRBJ2-7; 11 bases are shared with TRBD2. Germline V CDR1 and CDR2: LGHNA, YNFKEQ. Germline trimming cut 3 bases from V and 4 bases from J; bases unmatched to any gene: 5. The CDR3 covers 15 residues. CDR3 DNA sequence: TGTGCCAGCAGCCAGCTAGCGGGGGGCAATTACGAGCAGTACTTC. It codes for CASSQLAGGNYEQYF.

The chain links TRBV5-1 to TRBJ2-7; maybe TRBD1 (6 bases). The CDR3 spans 13 residues. Trimming shortened V by 0 bases and J by 10 bases, and 14 bases separated the two germline ends. Germline CDR1 and CDR2: SGHRS and YFSETQ. The CDR3 sequence: CASSLGQVDSQYF. CDR3 sequence (DNA): TGCGCCAGCAGCTTGGGACAGGTCGATAGTCAGTACTTC.

This rearrangement joins TRBV4-1 to TRBJ1-2; D unclear. V was cut by 1 base and J by 1 base, with 10 bases left in between. Germline V gene sequence: CDR1 MGHRA, CDR2 YSYEKL. The CDR3 consists of 15 residues. The CDR3 reads CASSQGTYSNYGYTF. CDR3 in DNA: TGCGCCAGCAGCCAAGGGACGTATAGTAACTATGGCTACACCTTC.

The V and J genes are TRBV2 and TRBJ2-4, with D tentatively TRBD2 (5 bases). Trimming removed 8 bases at V and 0 bases at J, with 8 bases between. The CDR3 runs to 13 residues. CDR1 SNHLY and CDR2 FYNNEI come from the germline V gene. Written as DNA, the CDR3 is TGTGCCAGCGTACTAGTAGCCAAAAACATTCAGTACTTC. This translates into CASVLVAKNIQYF. The whole variable domain, filled in from reference TRBV2 and TRBJ2-4, reads EPEVTQTPSHQVTQMGQEVILRCVPISNHLYFYWYRQILGQKVEFLVSFYNNEISEKSEIFDDQFSVERPDGSNFTLKIRSTKLEDSAMYFCASVLVAKNIQYFGAGTRLSVL.

The chain recombines TRBV7-2 with TRBJ2-5; no firm D call. This CDR3 is 11 amino acids long. Germline CDR1 and CDR2: SGHTA and FQGNSA. The V and J ends lost 4 bases and 1 base respectively, with 1 base between them. The DNA for the CDR3 is TGTGCCAGCAGCTCCCAAGAGACCCAGTACTTC. Protein product: CASSSQETQYF.

The chain combines TRBV2 with TRBJ1-1; perhaps TRBD1 as D (5 bases). Germline V lookup: CDR1 SNHLY, CDR2 FYNNEI. Trimming cost V 3 bases and J 11 bases, with 16 bases left between them. This CDR3 contains 13 residues. CDR3 in amino acids: CASSEVGGRSAFF. In DNA, the CDR3 is TGTGCCAGCAGTGAGGTGGGGGGTAGGAGTGCTTTCTTT.

The DNA of the CDR3 is TGTGCCATCAGAACGACTGATAATTCAGATACGCAGTATTTT. It translates to CAIRTTDNSDTQYF. The chain combines TRBV10-3 with TRBJ2-3, with unresolved D. CDR3 length equals 14 residues. The V gene lost 6 bases and the J gene lost 4 bases, with 14 bases spanning the gap. Per the germline V gene, CDR1 is ENHRY and CDR2 is SYGVKD.

This chain joins TRBV9 and TRBJ1-2; 7 positions agree with TRBD1. V trimming: 0 bases; J trimming: 2 bases; junction bases outside the gene matches: 4. The CDR3 length is 15 residues. Germline values: CDR1 SGDLS, CDR2 YYNGEE. The CDR3 region has the DNA TGTGCCAGCAGCGTAGAGGGGACAGCGAACTATGGCTACACCTTC. It is translated as CASSVEGTANYGYTF. Combining the CDR3 with reference TRBV9 and TRBJ1-2 gives the whole variable domain DSGVTQTPKHLITATGQRVTLRCSPRSGDLSVYWYQQSLDQGLQFLIQYYNGEERAKGNILERFSAQQFPDLHSELNLSSLELGDSALYFCASSVEGTANYGYTFGSGTRLTVV.

The V gene is TRBV7-2, the J gene TRBJ2-3; the D is unclear. The CDR3 spans 15 residues. Trimming took 1 base from V and 1 from J, leaving 9 bases between them. Germline values: CDR1 SGHTA, CDR2 FQGNSA. This chain's CDR3 is CASSLGGRGTDTQYF. CDR3 bases: TGTGCCAGCAGCTTAGGGGGTCGCGGCACAGATACGCAGTATTTT.

The chain links TRBV6-5 to TRBJ1-5, with D possibly TRBD1 on 6 matching bases. The germline gives CDR1 MNHEY, CDR2 SVGAGI. The CDR3 totals 12 residues. Deletions cut 8 bases from V and 6 bases from J, with 11 bases between. The CDR3 region has the DNA TGTGCCAGCCACACAGGGCTTCAGCCCCAGCATTTT. As protein: CASHTGLQPQHF.

V usage is TRBV7-3 and J usage is TRBJ2-7, with TRBD1 identical over 10 bases. V dropped 5 bases and J dropped 6; count of bases not matched to a gene: 7. CDR3 length: 14 residues. Germline values: CDR1 SGHTA, CDR2 FQGTGA. The DNA of the CDR3 is TGTGCCAGCAGCGCTGGGACAGGGGAGGGCGAGCAGTACTTC. Its translation is CASSAGTGEGEQYF.

This sequence joins TRBV6-1 and TRBJ1-1, with D perhaps matching TRBD1 (5 bases). Trimming took 4 bases from V and 0 from J, leaving 12 bases between them. CDR3 size: 15 residues. Germline CDR1 reads MNHNS; CDR2 reads SASEGT. DNA of the CDR3: TGTGCCAGCAGTGGGGCTCCGGGGGTGAACACTGAAGCTTTCTTT. Translating gives CASSGAPGVNTEAFF.

The gene calls are TRBV19 and TRBJ2-5; D gene ambiguous. Trimming removed 7 bases from V and 7 bases from J, with 16 bases in between. Germline CDR1 and CDR2: LNHDA and SQIVND (reference sequence). The CDR3 contains 13 residues. The CDR3 DNA sequence: TGTGCCAGTAATGGGTACGACCATGGGACCCAGTACTTC. Translation gives CASNGYDHGTQYF.

The J gene is TRBJ2-2, the V gene TRBV11-2, with TRBD2 identical over 7 bases. This CDR3 region has 16 residues. Germline V gene sequence: CDR1 SGHAT, CDR2 FQNNGV. Trimming cost V 5 bases and J 5 bases; bases outside gene matches: 11. The CDR3 sequence is CASSQRLAMETGELFF. The CDR3 bases are TGTGCCAGCAGCCAAAGACTAGCTATGGAGACCGGGGAGCTGTTTTTT.

The CDR3 loop is CASSLGSLNTGELFF. CDR3 DNA sequence: TGCGCCAGCAGCTTGGGCTCTCTTAACACCGGGGAGCTGTTTTTT. This chain joins TRBV5-1 and TRBJ2-2; no firm D call. CDR1 is SGHRS and CDR2 is YFSETQ in the germline V gene. Trimming removed 0 bases at V and 2 bases at J, with 8 bases between. The CDR3 loop spans 15 amino acids.

This chain connects TRBV10-3 to TRBJ2-3; D is unclear. Germline V gives CDR1 ENHRY, CDR2 SYGVKD. The CDR3 runs to 16 residues. V lost 0 bases to trimming and J lost 0 bases, with 10 bases between them. The CDR3 nucleotides are TGTGCCATCAGTGAGTCCGCGACGACTAGCACAGATACGCAGTATTTT. This sequence encodes CAISESATTSTDTQYF.

This clone occurred once. V usage is TRBV28 and J usage is TRBJ2-1, with D uncertain. The CDR3 has 11 residues. CDR1 is MDHEN and CDR2 is SYDVKM in the germline V gene. V dropped 0 bases and J dropped 7 bases, with 1 base sitting between them. The CDR3 nucleotides are TGTGCCAGCAGTTTATGGAATGAGCAGTTCTTC. It encodes CASSLWNEQFF. The full variable domain, its missing parts supplied by reference TRBV28 and TRBJ2-1, is DVKVTQSSRYLVKRTGEKVFLECVQDMDHENMFWYRQDPGLGLRLIYFSYDVKMKEKGDIPEGYSVSREKKERFSLILESASTNQTSMYLCASSLWNEQFFGPGTRLTVL.

V usage is TRBV6-5 and J usage is TRBJ1-1, with D unclear. Per germline, CDR1 MNHEY and CDR2 SVGAGI. There are 11 residues in the CDR3. V was trimmed by 6 bases and J by 3 bases, leaving 5 bases between them. DNA for the CDR3: TGTGCCAGCAGATCCTACACTGAAGCTTTCTTT. Its protein product is CASRSYTEAFF.

The chain joins TRBV27 to TRBJ1-6, with 7 bases aligning to TRBD1. Germline V gene data show CDR1 as MNHEY and CDR2 as SMNVEV (reference sequence). Trimming took 1 base from V and 10 from J; bases not matched to a gene: 16. This CDR3 is built from 18 residues. CDR3: CASSLLALRQGGRSPLHF. DNA of the CDR3: TGTGCCAGCAGTTTATTAGCCCTTCGACAAGGGGGCCGCTCACCCCTCCACTTT.

This rearrangement joins TRBV10-3 to TRBJ2-2, with a weak D call TRBD2 (6 bases). V was trimmed by 4 bases and J by 13 bases, leaving 10 bases between them. The length of the CDR3 is 11 residues. Germline V gives CDR1 ENHRY, CDR2 SYGVKD. The CDR3 protein is CAISGGEWLFF. Here the CDR3 DNA reads TGTGCCATCAGTGGGGGGGAATGGCTGTTTTTT.

The chain uses TRBV7-3 and TRBJ2-1, with 13 bases matching TRBD2. Per the germline V gene, CDR1 is SGHTA and CDR2 is FQGTGA. The CDR3 is made up of 16 amino acids. Losses at the gene ends were 5 bases for V and 6 bases for J; bases not matched to a gene: 7. The CDR3 here is CASSPKTSGGPNEQFF. In DNA form, the CDR3 reads TGTGCCAGCAGCCCTAAGACTAGCGGGGGGCCCAATGAGCAGTTCTTC.

The chain employs TRBV30 and TRBJ2-5, with D unresolved. CDR3 length equals 11 residues. CDR1 and CDR2 (germline): GTSNPN, SVGIG (reference sequence). V dropped 0 bases and J dropped 4 bases, with 3 bases sitting between them. In nucleotides, the CDR3 is TGTGCCTGGAGTGTCGGAGAGACCCAGTACTTC. Protein: CAWSVGETQYF.

The rearrangement links TRBV18 to TRBJ2-2; TRBD1 aligns across 7 bases. Germline CDR1 reads KGHSH; CDR2 reads LQKENI. V trimming: 0 bases; J trimming: 6 bases; junction bases outside the gene matches: 4. The CDR3 runs 15 residues. For the CDR3, the DNA is TGTGCCAGCTCACCACCAGGGGGCTTTGCCGGGGAGCTGTTTTTT. It encodes CASSPPGGFAGELFF.

This clone was seen once. The rearrangement joins TRBV7-9 to TRBJ1-1, with TRBD1 as a possible D gene (5 bases). With 3 bases removed from V and 8 bases from J, the gap between germline ends came to 13 bases. The CDR3 runs to 13 residues. Germline V CDR1 and CDR2: SEHNR, FQNEAQ (reference sequence). CDR3 residues: CASSFGTLREAFF. CDR3 DNA: TGTGCCAGCAGCTTCGGGACTCTAAGAGAAGCTTTCTTT.

V is TRBV28 and J is TRBJ1-6; TRBD1 is a possible D gene (5 bases). CDR1 and CDR2 (germline): MDHEN, SYDVKM. The CDR3 contains 16 residues. The ends were cut back, 6 bases at V and 10 bases at J, with 22 bases in the middle. The CDR3 sequence is CASSEKGFGATSPLHF. The CDR3 DNA reads TGTGCCAGCAGCGAAAAGGGCTTTGGGGCTACCTCACCCCTCCACTTT.

V usage is TRBV6-5 and J usage is TRBJ1-5, with unresolved D. The germline CDR1 and CDR2 sequences are MNHEY and SVGAGI. The CDR3 totals 12 residues. V gave up 4 bases and J gave up 2 bases, with 3 bases separating them. The CDR3 reads CASSFRNQPQHF. The CDR3 DNA sequence: TGTGCCAGCAGTTTCCGCAATCAGCCCCAGCATTTT.

The rearrangement links TRBV7-8 to TRBJ2-1; D is uncertain. V gave up 3 bases and J gave up 6 bases, with 9 bases separating them. Germline V gene lookup returns CDR1 SGHVS and CDR2 FQNEAQ. The length of the CDR3 is 13 residues. The CDR3 DNA reads as TGTGCCAGCAGCTTCGTAGGGTCCAATGAGCAGTTCTTC. This codes for CASSFVGSNEQFF.

The count of this clone is one. The chain recombines TRBV7-9 with TRBJ1-1; 7 bases map to TRBD1. The CDR3 sequence is 14 residues long. Per germline, CDR1 SEHNR and CDR2 FQNEAQ (reference sequence). With 5 bases clipped from V and 7 bases from J, the junction kept 10 bases outside the gene matches. CDR3 loop: CASSPGQVSNEAFF. The CDR3 nucleotides are TGTGCCAGCAGCCCAGGACAGGTTTCCAATGAAGCTTTCTTT.